These 21 T cell receptor beta chains share one sample of origin, sequenced in a study of T cells after yellow fever vaccination. TCRdb called the 5' RACE reads again in MiXCR, with one record for every CDR3 protein. The profile shows a few hundred thousand distinct CDR3 sequences, roughly 3.7% of them singletons. The sample in question was PBMCs, obtained 15 days after the yellow fever booster vaccination. Receptor source: a man in his late teens or twenties who received the YFV17D yellow fever vaccine.

The sample holds many counts of this clonotype. The chain links TRBV12-3 or TRBV12-4 to TRBJ1-6; no clear D. V gave up 3 bases and J gave up 5 bases, with 8 bases separating them. The CDR3 covers 14 residues. The CDR3: CASSFDYNNSPLHF. The CDR3 DNA reads TGTGCCAGCAGTTTCGATTACAATAATTCACCCCTCCACTTT.

This clonotype has ten or more counts. Written as DNA, the CDR3 is TGCGCCAGCAGCTGGACAGGGCACGAGCAGTACTTC. It encodes CASSWTGHEQYF. This rearrangement joins TRBV5-1 to TRBJ2-7, with 8 bases aligning to TRBD1. The germline CDR1 and CDR2 sequences are SGHRS and YFSETQ. The CDR3 loop spans 12 amino acids. Losses at the gene ends were 3 bases for V and 5 bases for J; bases not matched to a gene: 1.

This clonotype has a count of ten or more. The V gene is TRBV20-1, the J gene TRBJ2-3; 9 bases map to TRBD2. This CDR3 comprises 14 residues. Per germline, CDR1 DFQATT and CDR2 SNEGSKA (reference sequence). V lost 3 bases, J lost 1 base, and 2 bases stayed unmatched. The chain's CDR3 is CSASIAGGTDTQYF. The CDR3 DNA sequence: TGCAGTGCTAGCATAGCGGGGGGCACAGATACGCAGTATTTT.

This clonotype was observed at least ten times. The chain recombines TRBV6-5 with TRBJ1-1, with D possibly TRBD1 on 5 matching bases. Germline V gene lookup returns CDR1 MNHEY and CDR2 SVGAGI. The CDR3 totals 15 residues. Trimming stripped 6 bases from V and 1 base from J, with 15 bases between. The CDR3 DNA follows: TGTGCCAGCAGCCAGCCAGGGTTTTCGAACACTGAAGCTTTCTTT. Its protein product is CASSQPGFSNTEAFF.

Many counts were recorded for this clonotype. V and J are TRBV6-5 and TRBJ2-3; D is undetermined. Between the trimmed V and J ends, which lost 4 bases and 7 bases, there was a span of 9 bases. Germline V gene data show CDR1 as MNHEY and CDR2 as SVGAGI. The CDR3 sequence is 12 residues long. The CDR3 DNA sequence: TGTGCCAGCAGTTCGATTGAGTATACGCAGTATTTT. This encodes CASSSIEYTQYF.

This clonotype was counted ten times or more. This sequence joins TRBV20-1 and TRBJ1-2, with D perhaps TRBD1 (6 bases). V was shortened by 0 bases and J by 6 bases, with 11 bases between the two germline ends. This CDR3 has 13 amino acids. CDR1 and CDR2 from the germline V gene are DFQATT and SNEGSKA (reference sequence). CDR3 sequence (DNA): TGCAGTGCTAGAGATGGGCCAGGGGATGGCTACACCTTC. It specifies CSARDGPGDGYTF.

This clonotype was observed many times. CDR3 sequence reads: CASSPPRQGGTEAFF. The CDR3 nucleotides read TGCGCCAGCAGCCCTCCGAGACAGGGAGGCACTGAAGCTTTCTTT. The V and J genes are TRBV5-1 and TRBJ1-1; 7 nucleotides line up with TRBD1. In germline, CDR1 is SGHRS, CDR2 YFSETQ. CDR3 length: 15 amino acids. The ends lost 4 bases at V and 4 bases at J; junction bases unmatched: 10. The full variable domain, with the rest looked up from reference TRBV5-1 and TRBJ1-1, is KAGVTQTPRYLIKTRGQQVTLSCSPISGHRSVSWYQQTPGQGLQFLFEYFSETQRNKGNFPGRFSGRQFSNSRSEMNVSTLELGDSALYLCASSPPRQGGTEAFFGQGTRLTVV.

This clonotype was seen many times. The chain links TRBV7-8 to TRBJ2-7, with D perhaps TRBD1 (6 bases). With 3 bases removed from V and 2 bases from J, the gap between germline ends came to 14 bases. Germline loops: CDR1 SGHVS, CDR2 FQNEAQ. The CDR3 has 15 amino acids. The CDR3 protein is CASSLDSEGAYEQYV. The CDR3 region has the DNA TGTGCCAGCAGCTTGGACAGTGAGGGGGCCTACGAGCAGTACGTC.

This clonotype has ten or more counts. The chain recombines TRBV4-1 with TRBJ2-7; 9 bases map to TRBD2. The germline V gene has CDR1 MGHRA and CDR2 YSYEKL. CDR3 size: 15 residues. The J segment lost 2 bases and the V segment lost 3 bases, leaving 5 bases of the junction unmatched. The DNA for the CDR3 is TGCGCCAGCAGCCAGAAGCGGGGGGAAACCTACGAGCAGTACTTC. Its translation: CASSQKRGETYEQYF.

This clonotype was seen ten or more times. The chain couples TRBV20-1 to TRBJ2-1, with a weak D call TRBD2 (6 bases). The CDR3 consists of 12 residues. Per the germline V gene, CDR1 is DFQATT and CDR2 is SNEGSKA (reference sequence). V shed 3 bases and J shed 6 bases, with 9 bases lying between them. This CDR3 reads CSASRDSNEQFF. The CDR3 DNA sequence: TGCAGTGCTAGTAGGGACTCCAATGAGCAGTTCTTC.

This clonotype was seen more than once but under ten times. The chain links TRBV12-3 or TRBV12-4 to TRBJ2-1, with a tentative D call TRBD2 (5 bases). This CDR3 is 13 amino acids long. V gave up 5 bases and J gave up 9 bases, with 14 bases separating them. DNA for the CDR3: TGTGCCAGCAGTCCTGCCCCGGGGAGTGAGCAGTTCTTC. Its protein is CASSPAPGSEQFF.

This clonotype came up many times. The gene calls are TRBV6-2 or TRBV6-3 and TRBJ1-5; 8 bases match TRBD1. V trimming: 6 bases; J trimming: 4 bases; junction bases outside the gene matches: 5. The CDR3 spans 14 residues. CDR1 and CDR2 (germline): MNHEY, SVGEGT. The CDR3 is CASSQGARNQPQHF. CDR3 nucleotide sequence: TGTGCCAGCAGCCAGGGGGCTCGGAATCAGCCCCAGCATTTT.

This clonotype has at least ten counts. V and J are TRBV5-1 and TRBJ1-1, with D unclear. The CDR3 consists of 14 residues. V dropped 0 bases and J dropped 4 bases, with 10 bases sitting between them. The V gene's germline CDR1 is SGHRS and CDR2 YFSETQ. The CDR3 sequence is CASSLAPRGTEAFF. DNA of the CDR3: TGCGCCAGCAGCTTGGCCCCCCGTGGCACTGAAGCTTTCTTT.

This clonotype was seen at least ten times. This chain uses TRBV29-1 with TRBJ2-5; D is uncertain. This CDR3 is built from 12 residues. Germline V gives CDR1 SQVTM, CDR2 ANQGSEA. V was cut by 3 bases and J by 9 bases, with 14 bases left in between. Here the CDR3 reads CSVEVAPDPQYF. The CDR3, as DNA: TGCAGCGTTGAGGTGGCTCCGGATCCCCAGTACTTC. Full variable domain (missing parts from reference TRBV29-1 and TRBJ2-5): SAVISQKPSRDICQRGTSLTIQCQVDSQVTMMFWYRQQPGQSLTLIATANQGSEATYESGFVIDKFPISRPNLTFSTLTVSNMSPEDSSIYLCSVEVAPDPQYFGPGTRLLVL.

This clonotype was observed at least ten times. The chain carries TRBV19 and TRBJ1-4, with TRBD1 matching 7 bases. V lost 6 bases to trimming and J lost 7 bases; unmatched junction nucleotides: 8. Germline lookup yields CDR1 LNHDA and CDR2 SQIVND (reference sequence). There are 14 residues in the CDR3. The CDR3 region is CASSIGTVTEKLFF. Written as DNA, the CDR3 is TGTGCCAGTAGCATCGGGACAGTGACTGAAAAACTGTTTTTT.

This clonotype has at least ten counts. V and J are TRBV18 and TRBJ2-1, with 10 bases that match TRBD1. Germline V gene data show CDR1 as KGHSH and CDR2 as LQKENI. The CDR3 consists of 16 residues. V lost 6 bases, J lost 1 base, and 6 bases stayed unmatched. The DNA of the CDR3 is TGTGCCAGCTCTACCGGGACAGGGGTTTCCTACAATGAGCAGTTCTTC. It codes for CASSTGTGVSYNEQFF.

In its sample, this clonotype was seen many times. This chain links TRBV4-3 with TRBJ1-1; D gene ambiguous. Germline-derived CDR1 and CDR2 are LGHNA and YSLEER. This CDR3 has 13 amino acids. Trimming took off 3 bases at V and 1 base at J, with 6 bases between the two ends. CDR3 protein: CASSHGQNTEAFF. The CDR3 coding sequence is TGCGCCAGCAGCCATGGTCAGAACACTGAAGCTTTCTTT.

Ten or more counts support this clonotype. CDR3 amino acids: CASSQVGSRNTEAFF. The CDR3 region has the DNA TGCGCCAGCAGCCAAGTGGGCAGCCGGAACACTGAAGCTTTCTTT. The genes are TRBV4-1 and TRBJ1-1; D not certain. Germline lookup yields CDR1 MGHRA and CDR2 YSYEKL. V shed 1 base and J shed 1 base, with 10 bases lying between them. This CDR3 comprises 15 residues.

This clonotype was counted at least ten times. This sequence joins TRBV6-2 or TRBV6-3 and TRBJ2-4; possible D gene TRBD1, 6 bases. The V and J ends lost 7 bases and 8 bases respectively, with 18 bases between them. Per the germline V gene, CDR1 is MNHEY and CDR2 is SVGEGT. The CDR3 is 14 amino acids. The chain's CDR3 is CASTWDTWADIQYF. The CDR3 region has the DNA TGTGCCAGCACTTGGGACACCTGGGCGGACATTCAGTACTTC.

The V call is TRBV7-9, the J call TRBJ2-1, with D maybe TRBD1 (6 bases). Trimming removed 1 base at V and 3 bases at J, with 13 bases between. The CDR3 contains 16 residues. Germline assignment: CDR1 SEHNR and CDR2 FQNEAQ (reference sequence). CDR3 amino acids: CASSLGTGRLYNEQFF. The CDR3 DNA is TGTGCCAGCAGCTTAGGTACAGGGCGTCTCTACAATGAGCAGTTCTTC.

The chain uses TRBV5-6 and TRBJ1-4; tentative D call: TRBD1 (5 bases). V lost 3 bases to trimming and J lost 8 bases, with 11 bases between them. Germline V lookup: CDR1 SGHDT, CDR2 YYEEEE. This CDR3 is built from 13 residues. The chain's CDR3 is CASSSLWGEKLFF. CDR3 DNA: TGTGCCAGCAGCTCACTATGGGGGGAAAAACTGTTTTTT.